These 19 T cell receptor beta chains share one sample of origin, sequenced in a study of CD8 T cells in ankylosing spondylitis. TCRdb re-called the 5' RACE reads through MiXCR, storing one row per CDR3 protein. The table shows roughly 160,000 distinct CDR3 sequences, with roughly 12% occurring only once. The specimen was blood, either unsorted or a sorted T cell fraction (not recorded which). The receptor source for this set is a male donor with ankylosing spondylitis or in good health (not recorded which).

About this clonotype: This may come from a read error, since a much larger clone is one base off. The V and J genes are TRBV5-6 and TRBJ2-5; the D is unclear. V lost 0 bases and J lost 0, with 18 bases in between. Germline V gives CDR1 SGHDT, CDR2 YYEEEE. The CDR3 sequence is 18 residues long. CDR3 in DNA: TGTGCCAGCAGCTTGGTAGTGGCCGGAAGCGCGTACCAAGAGACCCAGTACTTC. Translated: CASSLVVAGSAYQETQYF.

This clonotype has ten or more counts. The chain joins TRBV4-1 to TRBJ2-2; D is ambiguous. CDR1 and CDR2 (germline): MGHRA, YSYEKL. The CDR3 is made up of 15 amino acids. Trimming took 4 bases from V and 0 from J, leaving 9 bases between them. Written as DNA, the CDR3 is TGCGCCAGCAGCCGCGCGAATCCGAACACCGGGGAGCTGTTTTTT. Protein: CASSRANPNTGELFF.

The chain couples TRBV20-1 to TRBJ2-1; D not resolved. In germline, CDR1 is DFQATT, CDR2 SNEGSKA (reference sequence). The CDR3 has 13 residues. V dropped 3 bases and J dropped 6 bases, with 12 bases sitting between them. The chain's CDR3 is CSARSLVFNEQFF. In DNA, the CDR3 is TGCAGTGCTAGGTCTTTGGTATTCAATGAGCAGTTCTTC.

Many counts were recorded for this clonotype. An end of the junction differs from the germline gene, which may be a read error. The chain combines TRBV20-1 with TRBJ2-7; 12 bases line up with TRBD1. Germline CDR1 reads DFQATT; CDR2 reads SNEGSKA (reference sequence). The CDR3 sequence is 14 residues long. CDR3 nucleotide sequence: TGCAGTGCTAGAGCGGGAGGGACAGGGGGCGAGGAGTACTTC. Protein: CSARAGGTGGEEYF.

This clonotype has just a few counts. V and J are TRBV28 and TRBJ2-5; TRBD2 might be the D (6 bases). CDR1 is MDHEN, CDR2 SYDVKM, per germline. The CDR3 extends over 15 amino acids. V was pared by 3 bases and J by 5 bases, with 16 bases between. CDR3 nucleotides: TGTGCCAGCAGTTTGAATGGCGGGGCGCGGGAGACCCAGTACTTC. The encoded protein is CASSLNGGARETQYF.

Only a few counts were recorded for this clonotype. The CDR3 nucleotides read TGCGCCAGCAGCTTGGGGACCTCGCCCGGAACGCAGTATTTT. Translated: CASSLGTSPGTQYF. The rearrangement joins TRBV5-1 to TRBJ2-3; D is ambiguous. The CDR3 loop spans 14 amino acids. Germline V gene data show CDR1 as SGHRS and CDR2 as YFSETQ. Trimming left V 0 bases short and J 9 bases short, with 14 bases between.

In its sample, this clonotype was seen many times. The chain uses TRBV12-3 or TRBV12-4 and TRBJ1-5, with 7 bases aligning to TRBD1. The CDR3 spans 12 residues. V lost 5 bases to trimming and J lost 14 bases; unmatched junction nucleotides: 9. The CDR3 nucleotides read TGTGCCAGCAGTCCGGAGGGACAGAGAAAGCATTTT. This encodes CASSPEGQRKHF.

This clonotype was counted a few times. In DNA, the CDR3 is TGTGCCAGCATCCAATACCGAAAGACCTACGAGCAGTACTTC. Its translation is CASIQYRKTYEQYF. The chain uses TRBV21-1 and TRBJ2-7. TRBV21-1 is reported as a pseudogene. This CDR3 comprises 14 residues.

This clonotype was seen ten or more times. An end of the junction differs from the germline gene, which may be a read error. J is TRBJ1-2 and V is TRBV20-1; 8 bases map to TRBD1. CDR3 length equals 13 residues. The germline CDR1 and CDR2 sequences are DFQATT and SNEGSKA (reference sequence). The CDR3 is CSATRTGNSGYTF. CDR3 coding DNA: TGCAGTGCTACGCGGACAGGGAACTCTGGCTACACCTTC.

In its sample, this clonotype was seen many times. This chain joins TRBV10-3 and TRBJ1-2; no reliable D call. V was trimmed by 4 bases and J by 6 bases, leaving 9 bases between them. This CDR3 has 12 residues. Per the germline V gene, CDR1 is ENHRY and CDR2 is SYGVKD. The DNA for the CDR3 is TGTGCCATCAGTGGTGGAAGGAATGGCTACACCTTC. Translation gives CAISGGRNGYTF.

This clonotype came up many times. In DNA form, the CDR3 reads TGTGCCAGCAGCTTAGTACCTAGCTCCTACGAGCAGTACTTC. It yields the protein CASSLVPSSYEQYF. The chain couples TRBV7-6 to TRBJ2-7; D uncertain. The CDR3 totals 14 residues. V was clipped by 1 base and J by 0 bases, with 7 bases between them. The germline V gene encodes CDR1 SGHVS and CDR2 FNYEAQ.

The sample holds a few counts of this clonotype. Here the CDR3 reads CATSDGPEETQYF. The CDR3 region has the DNA TGTGCCACCAGTGACGGCCCGGAGGAGACCCAGTACTTC. The chain couples TRBV24-1 to TRBJ2-5; no clear D gene. Germline loops: CDR1 KGHDR, CDR2 SFDVKD. V lost 4 bases, J lost 5 bases, and 10 bases lay in between. The CDR3 is made up of 13 amino acids.

This clonotype was observed a few times. This chain links TRBV29-1 with TRBJ2-6; 12 nucleotides align to TRBD1. This CDR3 contains 16 residues. V gave up 6 bases and J gave up 3 bases; unmatched junction bases: 6. CDR1 SQVTM and CDR2 ANQGSEA come from the germline V gene. The DNA for the CDR3 is TGCAGCGTGCCCGGGACAGGGGGCGGTGGGGCCAACGTCCTGACTTTC. Encoded protein: CSVPGTGGGGANVLTF.

The chain carries TRBV9 and TRBJ2-2; a possible D gene is TRBD2 (6 bases). The length of the CDR3 is 14 residues. Germline values: CDR1 SGDLS, CDR2 YYNGEE. The V end lost 2 bases, the J end lost 6 bases, and 11 bases lay between the germline ends. CDR3 sequence: CASSVGLLAGELFF. For the CDR3, the DNA is TGTGCCAGCAGCGTGGGACTCCTTGCCGGGGAGCTGTTTTTT. The full variable domain, rest sourced from reference TRBV9 and TRBJ2-2, is DSGVTQTPKHLITATGQRVTLRCSPRSGDLSVYWYQQSLDQGLQFLIQYYNGEERAKGNILERFSAQQFPDLHSELNLSSLELGDSALYFCASSVGLLAGELFFGEGSRLTVL.

This clonotype has a count of ten or more. The J gene is TRBJ1-2, the V gene TRBV21-1; the table's D call, TRBD1, was not checked against the DNA. TRBV21-1 is marked as a pseudogene. CDR3 length: 19 amino acids. Here the CDR3 reads CASSKVSRDSTPECYGYTF. CDR3 bases: TGTGCCAGCAGCAAAGTGTCCCGGGACAGTACGCCCGAATGCTATGGCTACACCTTC.

This clonotype showed up many times. The CDR3 DNA reads TGTGCCAGCAGTCCGCGGAGAGGCGACAATCAGCCCCAGCATTTT. Protein product: CASSPRRGDNQPQHF. This chain joins TRBV6-1 and TRBJ1-5; D uncertain. This CDR3 contains 15 residues. V shed 5 bases and J shed 3 bases, with 14 bases lying between them. Looked up from germline, CDR1 is MNHNS and CDR2 is SASEGT.

This clonotype has just a few counts. In DNA form, the CDR3 reads TGCAGTGCCTATGGGGCGGGACTCACAGATACGCAGTATTTT. Protein: CSAYGAGLTDTQYF. This rearrangement joins TRBV20-1 to TRBJ2-3; possibly TRBD2 for D (6 bases). The germline V gene encodes CDR1 DFQATT and CDR2 SNEGSKA (reference sequence). The CDR3 runs 14 residues. Trimming took 6 bases from V and 2 from J, leaving 15 bases between them.

The chain uses TRBV11-2 and TRBJ2-2; 10 nucleotides agree with TRBD2. V gave up 5 bases and J gave up 4 bases; unmatched junction bases: 10. CDR1 and CDR2 from the germline V gene are SGHAT and FQNNGV. The CDR3 has 17 amino acids. This CDR3 reads CASSPLLTSGATGELFF. DNA for the CDR3: TGTGCCAGCAGCCCCCTACTAACTAGCGGGGCCACCGGGGAGCTGTTTTTT.

This clonotype has at least ten counts. The CDR3 here is CASSSRTSGGPDRYEQYF. CDR3 nucleotides: TGTGCCAGCAGTTCTCGGACTAGCGGGGGCCCAGATCGCTACGAGCAGTACTTC. This chain connects TRBV12-3 or TRBV12-4 to TRBJ2-7, with 13 nucleotides matching TRBD2. This CDR3 comprises 18 residues. V shed 4 bases and J 3 bases; nucleotides not matched to a gene: 12.